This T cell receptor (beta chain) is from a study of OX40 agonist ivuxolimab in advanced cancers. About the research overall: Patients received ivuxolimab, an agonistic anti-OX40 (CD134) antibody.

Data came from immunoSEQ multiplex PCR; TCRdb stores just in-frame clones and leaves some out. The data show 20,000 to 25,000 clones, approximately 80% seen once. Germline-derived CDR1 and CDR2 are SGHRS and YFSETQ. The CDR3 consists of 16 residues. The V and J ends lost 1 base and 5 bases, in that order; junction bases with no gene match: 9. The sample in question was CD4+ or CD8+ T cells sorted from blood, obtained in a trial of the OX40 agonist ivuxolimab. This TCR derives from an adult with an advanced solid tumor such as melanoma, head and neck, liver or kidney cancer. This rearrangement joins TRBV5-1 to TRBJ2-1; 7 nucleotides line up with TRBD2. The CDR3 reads CASSLIGGRGNNEQFF. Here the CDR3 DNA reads TGCGCCAGCAGCTTGATAGGCGGGAGAGGCAACAATGAGCAGTTCTTC.